A single sample is the source of the 7 T cell receptor beta chains below, sequenced in a study of T cells after yellow fever vaccination. TCRdb ran MiXCR on the 5' RACE reads and lists one entry per CDR3 protein. The repertoire holds under 300,000 distinct CDR3 sequences, with 6.9% as singletons. Sequences were derived from CD4+ T cells sorted from PBMCs, sampled 15 days after the yellow fever booster vaccination. All receptors come from a man aged 25 to 40 who received the YFV17D yellow fever vaccine.

There are a few counts of this clonotype. The chain recombines TRBV6-2 or TRBV6-3 with TRBJ1-5, with D uncertain. The CDR3 consists of 14 residues. The V end was cut by 9 bases, the J end by 6 bases, with 18 bases between. CDR1 is MNHEY, CDR2 SVGEGT, per germline. The CDR3 DNA reads TGTGCCAGTGGCGACGGGAAAGAGCCTCAGCCCCAGCATTTT. It translates to CASGDGKEPQPQHF.

The chain employs TRBV19 and TRBJ2-2, with 8 bases aligning to TRBD2. This CDR3 region has 16 residues. The germline V gene encodes CDR1 LNHDA and CDR2 SQIVND (reference sequence). Trimming at V came to 6 bases and at J to 7 bases, leaving 13 bases not matched to a gene. CDR3 sequence: CASRWRAGVKGGELFF. CDR3 nucleotides: TGTGCCAGTAGATGGCGAGCGGGAGTTAAGGGCGGGGAGCTGTTTTTT.

This clonotype was recorded many times. The rearrangement links TRBV6-5 to TRBJ2-1; 9 positions match TRBD2. This CDR3 comprises 18 residues. J gave up 0 bases and V 6 bases, and 12 bases lay outside the gene matches. Germline CDR1 reads MNHEY; CDR2 reads SVGAGI. In nucleotides, the CDR3 is TGTGCCAGCAGCCGATTAGCGGGAGTGGTGGACTCCTACAATGAGCAGTTCTTC. This translates into CASSRLAGVVDSYNEQFF.

The sample holds many counts of this clonotype. The rearrangement uses TRBV28 and TRBJ2-7; TRBD1 is a possible D gene (5 bases). The CDR3 is made up of 15 amino acids. Trimming removed 6 bases at V and 3 bases at J, with 18 bases between. The germline CDR1 and CDR2 sequences are MDHEN and SYDVKM. The CDR3 coding sequence is TGTGCCAGCAGCCCCAGGGATGGTCTGGGCTACGAGCAGTACTTC. Encoded protein: CASSPRDGLGYEQYF.

This clonotype was counted between two and nine times. The chain carries TRBV7-2 and TRBJ2-3; 7 bases align to TRBD1. There are 15 residues in the CDR3. Germline values: CDR1 SGHTA, CDR2 FQGNSA. The V segment lost 5 bases and the J segment 3 bases; nucleotides outside the gene matches: 8. Written as DNA, the CDR3 is TGTGCCAGCAGCCTGACAGGGCCCCGGACAGATACGCAGTATTTT. Residues: CASSLTGPRTDTQYF.

The chain's CDR3 is CASSFFGANVLTF. The CDR3 DNA follows: TGTGCCAGCAGTTTTTTTGGGGCCAACGTCCTGACTTTC. The chain links TRBV27 to TRBJ2-6; D is uncertain. In germline, CDR1 is MNHEY, CDR2 SMNVEV (reference sequence). Deletions cut 3 bases from V and 3 bases from J, with 3 bases between. The CDR3 spans 13 residues.

This chain uses TRBV5-1 with TRBJ2-5, with no clear D. The V end was cut by 4 bases, the J end by 5 bases, with 12 bases between. Per the germline V gene, CDR1 is SGHRS and CDR2 is YFSETQ. The CDR3 length is 13 residues. The CDR3 here is CASSQLFRETQYF. The DNA for the CDR3 is TGCGCCAGCAGCCAACTTTTCAGGGAGACCCAGTACTTC.